Each of the 27 T cell receptor beta chains below was sequenced from the same sample in a study of blood T cell repertoires in COVID-19. Produced via immunoSEQ multiplex PCR; TCRdb's table is partial and in-frame only. Counted here are some 220,000 clones, 65% to 90% occurring once; the ten biggest clones make up about 2.5%. Sequences were obtained from peripheral blood. The receptors were gathered from a woman between 65 and 79 years old with COVID-19, enrolled during active disease.

The chain links TRBV5-6 to TRBJ2-5; TRBD1 agrees at 8 bases. From germline, CDR1 is SGHDT and CDR2 YYEEEE. Germline trimming cut 0 bases from V and 3 bases from J; bases unmatched to any gene: 13. The CDR3 totals 18 residues. The CDR3: CASSLAVSGQGLEETQYF. CDR3 nucleotide sequence: TGTGCCAGCAGCTTGGCCGTTTCTGGACAGGGCTTAGAAGAGACCCAGTACTTC.

The rearrangement joins TRBV15 to TRBJ1-2; maybe TRBD1 (5 bases). Germline-derived CDR1 and CDR2 are LNHNV and YYDKDF (reference sequence). Trimming left V 1 base short and J 7 bases short, with 13 bases between. This CDR3 comprises 14 residues. The DNA of the CDR3 is TGTGCCACCAGCAGAGTGCAGGGTAGTGTTGGCTACACCTTC. Protein: CATSRVQGSVGYTF.

The chain links TRBV27 to TRBJ1-2; D unresolved. CDR3 length equals 17 residues. Germline V gene data show CDR1 as MNHEY and CDR2 as SMNVEV (reference sequence). V lost 3 bases and J lost 4, with 21 bases in between. CDR3 residues: CASSFITTEGGGYGYTF. The CDR3 DNA reads TGTGCCAGCAGTTTTATAACGACCGAGGGAGGAGGCTATGGCTACACCTTC.

This clone was picked up a small number of times. The chain uses TRBV6-2 or TRBV6-3 and TRBJ1-2; a weak D match, TRBD1 (6 bases). The germline V and J ends were trimmed by 2 bases and 4 bases, with 8 bases remaining between them. The CDR3 consists of 13 residues. CDR1 is MNHEY, CDR2 SVGEGT, per germline. The CDR3 loop reads CASSYGGPYGYTF. The CDR3 nucleotides read TGTGCCAGCAGTTACGGGGGCCCCTATGGCTACACCTTC.

This clone occurred once. The CDR3 sequence is CASRPRDRVDEQFF. The CDR3 DNA sequence: TGTGCCAGCAGACCCCGGGACAGGGTTGACGAGCAGTTCTTC. J is TRBJ2-1 and V is TRBV11-3, with 9 nucleotides matching TRBD1. The ends lost 6 bases at V and 10 bases at J; junction bases unmatched: 10. The CDR3 is 14 residues long. CDR1 SGHNT and CDR2 YENEEA come from the germline V gene.

The chain combines TRBV18 with TRBJ1-1; 8 bases map to TRBD1. This CDR3 comprises 12 residues. The germline gives CDR1 KGHSH, CDR2 LQKENI. V was clipped by 4 bases and J by 11 bases; unmatched bases: 6. The CDR3 is CASSLDRAFAFF. The CDR3 DNA reads as TGTGCCAGCTCACTGGACAGGGCGTTTGCTTTCTTT.

The chain joins TRBV7-2 to TRBJ2-2, with 9 positions matching TRBD1. This CDR3 region has 17 residues. CDR1 SGHTA and CDR2 FQGNSA come from the germline V gene. V gave up 3 bases and J gave up 5 bases; unmatched junction bases: 10. The CDR3 nucleotides read TGTGCCAGCAGCTTTAATTCAGCCGGGACAGGGACCGGGGAGCTGTTTTTT. Encoded protein: CASSFNSAGTGTGELFF.

The chain joins TRBV9 to TRBJ2-2; TRBD2 matches at 8 bases. V shed 4 bases, J shed 5 bases, and the junction held 13 bases outside the gene matches. The CDR3 contains 17 residues. Per germline, CDR1 SGDLS and CDR2 YYNGEE. CDR3 sequence reads: CASSPRKASGSTGELFF. The DNA of the CDR3 is TGTGCCAGCAGCCCTAGAAAGGCTAGCGGGTCTACCGGGGAGCTGTTTTTT.

The chain combines TRBV19 with TRBJ1-5; TRBD1 aligns across 9 bases. The V gene's germline CDR1 is LNHDA and CDR2 SQIVND (reference sequence). The V gene end was trimmed by 4 bases and the J gene end by 5 bases; junction bases not matched to a gene: 3. This CDR3 has 14 amino acids. CDR3 nucleotides: TGTGCCAGTAGTACGACAGGGGGTTATCAGCCCCAGCATTTT. It specifies CASSTTGGYQPQHF.

This chain joins TRBV19 and TRBJ2-2, with D perhaps matching TRBD2 (6 bases). The V end lost 7 bases, the J end lost 3 bases, and 21 bases lay between the germline ends. From germline, CDR1 is LNHDA and CDR2 SQIVND (reference sequence). CDR3 length: 17 amino acids. The CDR3 sequence: CASNTVGAGRDTGELFF. The CDR3 nucleotides are TGTGCCAGTAACACGGTCGGCGCGGGGCGGGACACCGGGGAGCTGTTTTTT.

This clone appeared once. This chain links TRBV4-3 with TRBJ1-5; D is possibly TRBD1 (5 bases). Trimming took 4 bases from V and 3 from J, leaving 10 bases between them. Germline CDR1 LGHNA, CDR2 YSLEER. The length of the CDR3 is 14 residues. Here the CDR3 DNA reads TGCGCCAGCAGCCTCCAGGGAAACAATCAGCCCCAGCATTTT. It encodes CASSLQGNNQPQHF.

The V gene is TRBV5-1, the J gene TRBJ1-2, with TRBD1 matching 9 bases. The CDR3 consists of 15 residues. Germline CDR1 is SGHRS and CDR2 is YFSETQ. Unmatched junction bases numbered 3, after V lost 0 bases and J lost 3 bases. The CDR3 is CASSLETGGYYGYTF. Written as DNA, the CDR3 is TGCGCCAGCAGCTTGGAGACAGGGGGTTACTATGGCTACACCTTC.

The chain joins TRBV18 to TRBJ1-3; TRBD1 is a possible D gene (5 bases). The CDR3 has 16 amino acids. The germline V gene encodes CDR1 KGHSH and CDR2 LQKENI. V was clipped by 3 bases and J by 0 bases, with 12 bases between them. The CDR3 sequence: CASSPQQDHSGNTIYF. The CDR3 region has the DNA TGTGCCAGCTCACCCCAACAGGACCACTCTGGAAACACCATATATTTT.

This clone appeared once. The genes are TRBV4-2 and TRBJ2-2; D perhaps matches TRBD2 (6 bases). The germline V gene encodes CDR1 LGHNA and CDR2 YNFKEQ. V was pared by 0 bases and J by 3 bases, with 20 bases between. This CDR3 has 19 residues. The CDR3 here is CASSQESALANKHTGELFF. CDR3 DNA sequence: TGTGCCAGCAGCCAAGAAAGTGCCCTAGCGAACAAACACACCGGGGAGCTGTTTTTT.

The V and J genes are TRBV12-3 or TRBV12-4 and TRBJ1-1; D remains unclear. Trimming cost V 3 bases and J 1 base, with 6 bases left between them. The CDR3 contains 13 residues. The CDR3 loop is CASSFAENTEAFF. The CDR3 bases are TGTGCCAGCAGTTTCGCGGAGAACACTGAAGCTTTCTTT.

The rearrangement uses TRBV12-3 or TRBV12-4 and TRBJ1-2; D unresolved. Between the trimmed V and J ends, which lost 1 base and 13 bases, there was a span of 16 bases. The CDR3 is made up of 13 amino acids. Here the CDR3 reads CASSLERRVLSTF. The CDR3 DNA reads as TGTGCCAGCAGTTTAGAGCGACGGGTTCTAAGCACCTTC.

This sequence joins TRBV3-1 (or the pseudogene TRBV3-2) and TRBJ2-1; 10 bases are a match to TRBD2. The CDR3 runs 17 residues. Germline lookup yields CDR1 LGHDT and CDR2 YNNKEL (reference sequence). V gave up 2 bases and J gave up 6 bases; unmatched junction bases: 10. CDR3 protein: CASSQSPSGGVGNEQFF. The CDR3 DNA sequence: TGTGCCAGCAGCCAATCCCCGAGCGGGGGGGTAGGCAATGAGCAGTTCTTC.

The V gene is TRBV4-1, the J gene TRBJ1-2; D unresolved. The germline V and J ends were trimmed by 0 bases and 0 bases, with 17 bases remaining between them. This CDR3 is built from 18 residues. Per the germline V gene, CDR1 is MGHRA and CDR2 is YSYEKL. The DNA of the CDR3 is TGCGCCAGCAGCCAAGATTCCCGTCGACGGGTACCTAACTATGGCTACACCTTC. This sequence encodes CASSQDSRRRVPNYGYTF.

In nucleotides, the CDR3 is TGTGCCAGCAGTGCCCCCGGGACAGATTATTATGGCTACACCTTC. Protein sequence: CASSAPGTDYYGYTF. The chain is built from TRBV25-1 and TRBJ1-2, with 7 nucleotides matching TRBD1. From germline, CDR1 is MGHDK and CDR2 SYGVNS. The CDR3 contains 15 residues. The trim removed 4 bases at V and 5 bases at J, leaving 10 bases unmatched.

This clone has only one observation. This chain connects TRBV7-2 to TRBJ2-3, with D possibly TRBD1 on 6 matching bases. Germline V gives CDR1 SGHTA, CDR2 FQGNSA. The CDR3 is 16 residues long. V lost 5 bases and J lost 0, with 15 bases in between. The CDR3 sequence is CASSKNRATSTDTQYF. The DNA for the CDR3 is TGTGCCAGCAGCAAAAACAGGGCTACTAGCACAGATACGCAGTATTTT.

The V call is TRBV5-5, the J call TRBJ1-2; D unresolved. Germline V gene sequence: CDR1 SGHKS, CDR2 YYEKEE (reference sequence). This CDR3 region has 15 residues. Trimming took 0 bases from V and 5 from J, leaving 14 bases between them. The CDR3 reads CASSLVLGPVYGYTF. Written as DNA, the CDR3 is TGTGCCAGCAGCTTGGTGCTGGGCCCGGTTTATGGCTACACCTTC.

V is TRBV6-2 or TRBV6-3 and J is TRBJ2-1; 10 bases align to TRBD2. The CDR3 covers 16 residues. V dropped 6 bases and J dropped 3; count of bases not matched to a gene: 8. Per germline, CDR1 MNHEY and CDR2 SVGEGT. The CDR3 sequence is CASSRLLAGVYNEQFF. The CDR3 DNA follows: TGTGCCAGCAGCCGACTTCTAGCGGGGGTCTACAATGAGCAGTTCTTC.

This clone was observed a few times. This chain connects TRBV18 to TRBJ1-1, with D tentatively TRBD1 (6 bases). CDR1 is KGHSH and CDR2 is LQKENI in the germline V gene. This CDR3 has 18 residues. Trimming took off 0 bases at V and 5 bases at J, with 22 bases between the two ends. CDR3 sequence (DNA): TGTGCCAGCTCACCACCGCAGGGCCACAGCCGAGGGACAACTGAAGCTTTCTTT. Amino acid sequence: CASSPPQGHSRGTTEAFF.

This chain uses TRBV19 with TRBJ2-7; TRBD2 is a possible D gene (6 bases). With 6 bases removed from V and 0 bases from J, the gap between germline ends came to 9 bases. The CDR3 runs to 13 residues. Germline assignment: CDR1 LNHDA and CDR2 SQIVND (reference sequence). The CDR3 sequence: CASRGLGSYEQYF. The DNA of the CDR3 is TGTGCCAGTAGGGGACTCGGCTCCTACGAGCAGTACTTC.

The chain carries TRBV19 and TRBJ2-2; 7 bases are shared with TRBD2. This CDR3 has 17 amino acids. Germline trimming cut 3 bases from V and 1 base from J; bases unmatched to any gene: 8. CDR1 is LNHDA and CDR2 is SQIVND in the germline V gene (reference sequence). The CDR3 loop reads CASSMPGRIVNTGELFF. CDR3 bases: TGTGCCAGTAGTATGCCCGGGAGGATAGTGAACACCGGGGAGCTGTTTTTT.

The chain couples TRBV7-2 to TRBJ2-7; 11 bases are a match to TRBD2. The length of the CDR3 is 14 residues. Germline loops: CDR1 SGHTA, CDR2 FQGNSA. J was trimmed by 1 base and V by 4 bases; bases with no gene match: 0. The chain's CDR3 is CASSSSGRSYEQYF. The CDR3 DNA follows: TGTGCCAGCAGCTCTAGCGGGAGGTCCTACGAGCAGTACTTC.

This clone was seen at least ten times. The chain recombines TRBV10-3 with TRBJ1-2; D is perhaps TRBD1 (6 bases). Between the trimmed V and J ends, which lost 4 bases and 3 bases, there was a span of 6 bases. The CDR3 sequence is 12 residues long. In germline, CDR1 is ENHRY, CDR2 SYGVKD. CDR3 region: CAISGQDYGYTF. For the CDR3, the DNA is TGTGCCATCAGTGGACAGGACTATGGCTACACCTTC.